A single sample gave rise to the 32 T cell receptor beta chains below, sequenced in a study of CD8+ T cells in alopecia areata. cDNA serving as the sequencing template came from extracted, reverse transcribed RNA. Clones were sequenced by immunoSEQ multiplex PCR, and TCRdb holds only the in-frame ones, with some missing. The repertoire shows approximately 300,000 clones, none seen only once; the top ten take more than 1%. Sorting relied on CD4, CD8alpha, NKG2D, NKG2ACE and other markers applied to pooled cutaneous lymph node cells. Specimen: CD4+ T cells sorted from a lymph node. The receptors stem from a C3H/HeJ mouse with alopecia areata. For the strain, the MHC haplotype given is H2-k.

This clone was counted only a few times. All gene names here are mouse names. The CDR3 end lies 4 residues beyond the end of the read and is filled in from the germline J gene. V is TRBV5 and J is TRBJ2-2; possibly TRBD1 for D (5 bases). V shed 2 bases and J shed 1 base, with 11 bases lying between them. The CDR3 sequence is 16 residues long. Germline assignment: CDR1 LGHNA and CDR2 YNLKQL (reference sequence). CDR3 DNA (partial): TGTGCCAGCAGCCAAATCCGACAGAAAAACACCGGG. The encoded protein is CASSQIRQKNTG. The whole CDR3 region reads CASSQIRQKNTGQLYF.

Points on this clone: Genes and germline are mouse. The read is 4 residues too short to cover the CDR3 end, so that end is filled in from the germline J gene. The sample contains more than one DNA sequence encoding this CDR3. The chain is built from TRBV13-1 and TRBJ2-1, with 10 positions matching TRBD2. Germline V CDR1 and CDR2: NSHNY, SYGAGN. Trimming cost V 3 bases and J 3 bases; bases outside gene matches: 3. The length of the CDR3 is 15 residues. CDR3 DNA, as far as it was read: TGTGCCAGCAGTGGAACTGGGGGGGGCTATGCT. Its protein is CASSGTGGGYA. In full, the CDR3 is CASSGTGGGYAEQFF.

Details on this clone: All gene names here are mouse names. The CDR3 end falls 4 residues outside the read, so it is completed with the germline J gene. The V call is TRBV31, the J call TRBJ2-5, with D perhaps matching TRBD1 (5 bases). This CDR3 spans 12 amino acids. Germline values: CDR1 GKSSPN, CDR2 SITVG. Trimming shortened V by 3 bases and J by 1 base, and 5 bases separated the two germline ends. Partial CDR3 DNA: TGTGCCTGGAGAGGGGACCAAGAC. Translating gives CAWRGDQD. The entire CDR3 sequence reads CAWRGDQDTQYF.

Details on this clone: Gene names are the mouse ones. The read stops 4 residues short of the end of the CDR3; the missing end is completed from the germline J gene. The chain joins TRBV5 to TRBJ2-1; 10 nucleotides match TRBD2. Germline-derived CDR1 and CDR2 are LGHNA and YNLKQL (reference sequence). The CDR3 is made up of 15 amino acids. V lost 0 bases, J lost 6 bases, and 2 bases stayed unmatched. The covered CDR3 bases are TGTGCCAGCAGCCAAGATGGGGACTGGGGTGCT. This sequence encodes CASSQDGDWGA. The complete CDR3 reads CASSQDGDWGAEQFF.

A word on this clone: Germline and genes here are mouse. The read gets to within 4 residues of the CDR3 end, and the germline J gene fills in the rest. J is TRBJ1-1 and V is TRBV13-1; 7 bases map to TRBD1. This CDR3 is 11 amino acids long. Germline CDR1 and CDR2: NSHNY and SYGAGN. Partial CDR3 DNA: TGTGCCAGCATCGGGACAGTA. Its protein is CASIGTV. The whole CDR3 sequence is CASIGTVEVFF.

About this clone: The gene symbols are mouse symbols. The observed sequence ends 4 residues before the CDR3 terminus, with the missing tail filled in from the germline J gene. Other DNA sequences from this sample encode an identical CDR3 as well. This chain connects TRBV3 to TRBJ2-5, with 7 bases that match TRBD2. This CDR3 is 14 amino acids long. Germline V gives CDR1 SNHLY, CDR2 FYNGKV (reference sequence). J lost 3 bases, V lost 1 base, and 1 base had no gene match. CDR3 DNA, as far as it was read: TGTGCCAGCAGCTTAGTGGGGGGACAAGAC. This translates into CASSLVGGQD. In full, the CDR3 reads CASSLVGGQDTQYF.

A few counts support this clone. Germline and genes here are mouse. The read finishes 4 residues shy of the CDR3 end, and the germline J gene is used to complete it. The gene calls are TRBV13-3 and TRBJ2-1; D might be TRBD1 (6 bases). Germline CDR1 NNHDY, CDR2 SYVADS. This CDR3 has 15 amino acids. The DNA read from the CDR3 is TGTGCCAGCAGTGATGCAGGGACAAGGGGAGCT. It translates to CASSDAGTRGA. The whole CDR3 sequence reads CASSDAGTRGAEQFF.

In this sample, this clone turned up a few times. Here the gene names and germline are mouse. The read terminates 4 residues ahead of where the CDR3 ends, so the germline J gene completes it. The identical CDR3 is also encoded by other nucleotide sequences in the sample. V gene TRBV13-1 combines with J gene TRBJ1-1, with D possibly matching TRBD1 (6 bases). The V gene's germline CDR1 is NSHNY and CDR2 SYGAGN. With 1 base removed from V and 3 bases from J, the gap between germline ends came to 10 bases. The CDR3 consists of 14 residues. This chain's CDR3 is CASSDRGGDTEVFF. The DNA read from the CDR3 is TGTGCCAGCAGTGATAGAGGGGGGGACACA.

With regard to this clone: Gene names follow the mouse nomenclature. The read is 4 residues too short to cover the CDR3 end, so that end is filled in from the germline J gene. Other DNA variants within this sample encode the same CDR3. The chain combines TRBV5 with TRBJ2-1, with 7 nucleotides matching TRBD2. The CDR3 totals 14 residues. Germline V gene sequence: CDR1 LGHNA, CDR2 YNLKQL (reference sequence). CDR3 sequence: CASSQLGEGAEQFF. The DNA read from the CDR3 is TGTGCCAGCAGCCAACTGGGGGAGGGCGCT.

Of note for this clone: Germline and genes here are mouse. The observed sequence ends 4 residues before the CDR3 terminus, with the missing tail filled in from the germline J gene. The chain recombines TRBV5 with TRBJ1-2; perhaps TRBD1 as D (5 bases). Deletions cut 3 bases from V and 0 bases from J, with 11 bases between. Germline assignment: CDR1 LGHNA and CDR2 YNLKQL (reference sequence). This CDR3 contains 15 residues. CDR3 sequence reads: CASSHQTDANSDYTF. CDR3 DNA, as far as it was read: TGTGCCAGCAGCCACCAGACAGATGCAAACTCC.

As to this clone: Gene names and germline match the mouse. This CDR3 is CASSDGGGRGQNTLYF. CDR3 bases read: TGTGCCAGCAGTGATGGGGGGGGACGAGGTCAAAAC. This chain uses TRBV13-1 with TRBJ2-4, with TRBD2 matching 7 bases. The CDR3 end falls 4 residues outside the read, so it is completed with the germline J gene. V shed 0 bases, J shed 1 base, and the junction held 5 bases outside the gene matches. CDR1 is NSHNY, CDR2 SYGAGN, per germline. The CDR3 contains 16 residues.

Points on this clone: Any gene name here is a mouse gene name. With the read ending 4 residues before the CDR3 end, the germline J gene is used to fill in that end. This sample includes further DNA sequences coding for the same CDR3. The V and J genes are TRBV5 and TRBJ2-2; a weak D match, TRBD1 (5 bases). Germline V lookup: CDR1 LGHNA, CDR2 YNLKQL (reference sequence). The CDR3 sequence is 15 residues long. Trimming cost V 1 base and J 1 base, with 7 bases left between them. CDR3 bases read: TGTGCCAGCAGCCAAGGGACACTAAACACCGGG. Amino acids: CASSQGTLNTG. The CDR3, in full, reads CASSQGTLNTGQLYF.

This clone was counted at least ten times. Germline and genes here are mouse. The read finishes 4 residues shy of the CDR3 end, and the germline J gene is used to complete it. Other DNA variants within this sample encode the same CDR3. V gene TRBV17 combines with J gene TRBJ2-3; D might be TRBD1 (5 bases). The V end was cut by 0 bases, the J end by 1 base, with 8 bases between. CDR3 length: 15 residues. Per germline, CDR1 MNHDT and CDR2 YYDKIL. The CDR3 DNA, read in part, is TGTGCTAGCAGTAGAGATCAGGGCGGTGCAGAA. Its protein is CASSRDQGGAE. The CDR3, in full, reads CASSRDQGGAETLYF.

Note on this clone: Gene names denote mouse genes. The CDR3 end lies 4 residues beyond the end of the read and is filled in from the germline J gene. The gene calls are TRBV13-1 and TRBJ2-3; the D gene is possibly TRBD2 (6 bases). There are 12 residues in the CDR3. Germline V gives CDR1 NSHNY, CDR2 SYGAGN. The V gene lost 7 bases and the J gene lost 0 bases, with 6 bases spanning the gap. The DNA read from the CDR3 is TGTGCCAGCCTGGGGAGTGCAGAA. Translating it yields CASLGSAE. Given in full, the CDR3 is CASLGSAETLYF.

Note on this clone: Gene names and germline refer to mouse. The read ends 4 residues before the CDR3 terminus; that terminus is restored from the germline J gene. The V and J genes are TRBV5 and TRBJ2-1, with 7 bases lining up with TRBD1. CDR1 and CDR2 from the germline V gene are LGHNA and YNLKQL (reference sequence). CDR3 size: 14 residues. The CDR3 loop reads CASSTPQGRAEQFF. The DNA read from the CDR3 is TGTGCCAGCAGCACCCCACAGGGGAGGGCT.

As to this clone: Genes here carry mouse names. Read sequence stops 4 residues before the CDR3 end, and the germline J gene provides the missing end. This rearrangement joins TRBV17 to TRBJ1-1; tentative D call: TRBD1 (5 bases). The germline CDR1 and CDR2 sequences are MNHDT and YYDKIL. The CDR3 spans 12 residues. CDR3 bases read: TGTGCTAGCAGGGGACTGGGGGGA. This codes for CASRGLGG. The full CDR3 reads CASRGLGGEVFF. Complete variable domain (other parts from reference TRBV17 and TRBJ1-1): DTTVKQNPRYKLARVGKPVNLICSQTMNHDTMYWYQKKPNQAPKLLLFYYDKILNREADTFEKFQSSRPNNSFCSLYIGSAGLEYSAMYLCASRGLGGEVFFGKGTRLTVV.

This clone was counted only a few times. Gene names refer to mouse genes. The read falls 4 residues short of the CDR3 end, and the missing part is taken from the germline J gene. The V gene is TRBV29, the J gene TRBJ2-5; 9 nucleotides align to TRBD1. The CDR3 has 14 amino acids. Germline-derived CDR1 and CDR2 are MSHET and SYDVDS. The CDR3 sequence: CASSPGQGRDTQYF. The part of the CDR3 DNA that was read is TGTGCTAGCAGTCCGGGACAGGGACGAGAC.

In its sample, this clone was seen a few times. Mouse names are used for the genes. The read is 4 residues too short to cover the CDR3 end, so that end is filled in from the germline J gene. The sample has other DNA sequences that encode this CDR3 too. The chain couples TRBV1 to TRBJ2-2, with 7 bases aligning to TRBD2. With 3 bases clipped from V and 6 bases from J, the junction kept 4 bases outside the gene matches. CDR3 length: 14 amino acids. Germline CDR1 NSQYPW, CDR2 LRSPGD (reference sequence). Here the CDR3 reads CTCSAAGGPGQLYF. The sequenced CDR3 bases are TGCACCTGCAGTGCCGCTGGGGGACCCGGG.

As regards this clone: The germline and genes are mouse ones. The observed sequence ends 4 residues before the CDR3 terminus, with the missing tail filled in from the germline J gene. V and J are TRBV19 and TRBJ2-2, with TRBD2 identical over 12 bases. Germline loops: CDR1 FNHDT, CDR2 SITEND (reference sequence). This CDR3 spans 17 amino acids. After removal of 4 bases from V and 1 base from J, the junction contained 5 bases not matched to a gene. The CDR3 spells CASSRLGGRGNTGQLYF. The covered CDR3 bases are TGTGCCAGCAGTCGACTGGGGGGGCGCGGAAACACCGGG.

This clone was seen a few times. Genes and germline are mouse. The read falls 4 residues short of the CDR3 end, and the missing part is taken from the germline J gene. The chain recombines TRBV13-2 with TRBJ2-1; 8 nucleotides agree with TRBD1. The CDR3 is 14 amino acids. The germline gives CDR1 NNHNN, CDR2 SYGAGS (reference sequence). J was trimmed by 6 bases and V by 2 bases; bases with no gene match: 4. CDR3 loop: CASGETGGSAEQFF. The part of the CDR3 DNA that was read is TGTGCCAGCGGTGAAACAGGGGGGAGTGCT.

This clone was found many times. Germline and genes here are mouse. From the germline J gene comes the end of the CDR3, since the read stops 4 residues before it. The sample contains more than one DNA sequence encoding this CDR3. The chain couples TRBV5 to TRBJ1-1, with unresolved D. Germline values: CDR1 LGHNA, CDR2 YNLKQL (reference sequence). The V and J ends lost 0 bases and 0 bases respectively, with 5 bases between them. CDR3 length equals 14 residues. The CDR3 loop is CASSQDNANTEVFF. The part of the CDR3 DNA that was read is TGTGCCAGCAGCCAAGACAATGCAAACACA.

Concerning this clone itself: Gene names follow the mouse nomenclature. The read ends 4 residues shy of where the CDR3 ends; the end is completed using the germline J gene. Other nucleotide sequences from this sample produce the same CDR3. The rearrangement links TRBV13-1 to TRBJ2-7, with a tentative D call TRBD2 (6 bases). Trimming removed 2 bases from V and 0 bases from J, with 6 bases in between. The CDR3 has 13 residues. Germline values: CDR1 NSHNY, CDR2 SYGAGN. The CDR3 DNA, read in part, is TGTGCCAGCAGTGACTGGGGCTCCTAT. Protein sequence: CASSDWGSY. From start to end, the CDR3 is CASSDWGSYEQYF.

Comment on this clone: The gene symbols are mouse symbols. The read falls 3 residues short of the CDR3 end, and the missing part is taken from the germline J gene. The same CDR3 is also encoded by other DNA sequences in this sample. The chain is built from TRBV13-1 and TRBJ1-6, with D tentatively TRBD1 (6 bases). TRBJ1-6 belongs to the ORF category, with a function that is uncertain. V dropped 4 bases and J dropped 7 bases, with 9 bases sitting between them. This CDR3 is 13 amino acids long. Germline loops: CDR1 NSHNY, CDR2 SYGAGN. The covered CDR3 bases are TGTGCCAGCAGTTTGGGACAAAATTCGCCC. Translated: CASSLGQNSP. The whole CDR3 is CASSLGQNSPLYF.

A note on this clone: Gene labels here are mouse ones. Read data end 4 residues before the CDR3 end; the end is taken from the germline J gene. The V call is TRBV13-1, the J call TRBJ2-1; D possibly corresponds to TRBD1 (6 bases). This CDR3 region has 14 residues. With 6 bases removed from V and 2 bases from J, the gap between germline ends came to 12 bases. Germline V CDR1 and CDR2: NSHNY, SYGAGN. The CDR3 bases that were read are TGTGCCAGCAATAGGGGGACCTACTATGCT. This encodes CASNRGTYYA. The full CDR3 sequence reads CASNRGTYYAEQFF.

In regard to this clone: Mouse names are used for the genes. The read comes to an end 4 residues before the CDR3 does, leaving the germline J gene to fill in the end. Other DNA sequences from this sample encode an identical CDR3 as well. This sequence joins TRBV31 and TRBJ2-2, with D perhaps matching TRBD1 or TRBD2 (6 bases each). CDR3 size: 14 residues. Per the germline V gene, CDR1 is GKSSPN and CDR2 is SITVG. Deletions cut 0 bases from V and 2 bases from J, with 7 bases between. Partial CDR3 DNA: TGTGCCTGGAGTCTGGGGGCCAACACCGGG. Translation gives CAWSLGANTG. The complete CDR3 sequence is CAWSLGANTGQLYF.

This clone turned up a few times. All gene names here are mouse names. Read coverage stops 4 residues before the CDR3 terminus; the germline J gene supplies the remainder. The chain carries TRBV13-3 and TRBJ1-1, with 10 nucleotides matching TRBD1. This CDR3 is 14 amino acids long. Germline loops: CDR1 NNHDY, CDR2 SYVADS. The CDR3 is CASSPRQGAGEVFF. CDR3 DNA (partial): TGTGCCAGCAGTCCTCGACAGGGGGCGGGA.

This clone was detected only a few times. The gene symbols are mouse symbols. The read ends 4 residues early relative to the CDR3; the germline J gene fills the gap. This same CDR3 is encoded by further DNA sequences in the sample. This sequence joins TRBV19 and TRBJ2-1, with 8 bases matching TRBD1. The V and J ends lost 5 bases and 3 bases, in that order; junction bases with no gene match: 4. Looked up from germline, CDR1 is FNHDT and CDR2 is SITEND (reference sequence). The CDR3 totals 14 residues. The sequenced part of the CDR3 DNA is TGTGCCAGCAGCCGGACAGGGAGCTATGCT. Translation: CASSRTGSYA. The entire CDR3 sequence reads CASSRTGSYAEQFF.

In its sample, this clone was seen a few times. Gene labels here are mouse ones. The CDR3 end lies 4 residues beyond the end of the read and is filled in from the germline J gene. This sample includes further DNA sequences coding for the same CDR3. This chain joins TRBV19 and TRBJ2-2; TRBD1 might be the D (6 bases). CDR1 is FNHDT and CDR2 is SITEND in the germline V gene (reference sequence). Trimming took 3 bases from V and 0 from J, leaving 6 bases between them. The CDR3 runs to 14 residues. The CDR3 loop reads CASSRQANTGQLYF. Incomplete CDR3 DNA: TGTGCCAGCAGTAGACAGGCAAACACCGGG.

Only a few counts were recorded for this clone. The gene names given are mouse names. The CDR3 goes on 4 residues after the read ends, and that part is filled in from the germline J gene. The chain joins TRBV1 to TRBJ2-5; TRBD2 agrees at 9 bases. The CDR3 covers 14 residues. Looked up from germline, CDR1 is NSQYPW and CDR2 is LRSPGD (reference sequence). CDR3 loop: CTCSAWGGGDTQYF. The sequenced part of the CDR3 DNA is TGCACCTGCAGTGCCTGGGGGGGAGGAGAC.

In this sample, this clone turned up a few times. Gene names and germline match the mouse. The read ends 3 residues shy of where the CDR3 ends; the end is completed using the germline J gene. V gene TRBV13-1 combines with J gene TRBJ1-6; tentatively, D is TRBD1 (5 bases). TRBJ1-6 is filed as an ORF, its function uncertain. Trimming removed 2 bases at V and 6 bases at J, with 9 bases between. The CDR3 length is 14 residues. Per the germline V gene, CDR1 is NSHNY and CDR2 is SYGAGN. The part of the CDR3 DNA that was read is TGTGCCAGCAGTGACCGACAGCCTAATTCGCCC. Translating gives CASSDRQPNSP. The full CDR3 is CASSDRQPNSPLYF.

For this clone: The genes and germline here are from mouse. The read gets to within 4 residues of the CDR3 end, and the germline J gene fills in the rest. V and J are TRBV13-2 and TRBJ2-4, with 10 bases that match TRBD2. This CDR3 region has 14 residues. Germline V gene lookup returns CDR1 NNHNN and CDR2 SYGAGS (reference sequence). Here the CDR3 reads CASGDLGGLNTLYF. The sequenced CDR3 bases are TGTGCCAGCGGTGATCTGGGGGGGCTGAAC.

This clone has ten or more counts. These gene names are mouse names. The part of the CDR3 DNA that was read is TGTGCTAGCAGCGAGGGGGACTGGGGGGGGTCCTAT. Amino acids: CASSEGDWGGSY. The CDR3 as a whole reads CASSEGDWGGSYEQYF. The rearrangement uses TRBV17 and TRBJ2-7; 13 bases map to TRBD2. The read comes to an end 4 residues before the CDR3 does, leaving the germline J gene to fill in the end. Looked up from germline, CDR1 is MNHDT and CDR2 is YYDKIL. CDR3 length: 16 amino acids. Trimming removed 6 bases from V and 1 base from J; junction bases left unmatched: 6.